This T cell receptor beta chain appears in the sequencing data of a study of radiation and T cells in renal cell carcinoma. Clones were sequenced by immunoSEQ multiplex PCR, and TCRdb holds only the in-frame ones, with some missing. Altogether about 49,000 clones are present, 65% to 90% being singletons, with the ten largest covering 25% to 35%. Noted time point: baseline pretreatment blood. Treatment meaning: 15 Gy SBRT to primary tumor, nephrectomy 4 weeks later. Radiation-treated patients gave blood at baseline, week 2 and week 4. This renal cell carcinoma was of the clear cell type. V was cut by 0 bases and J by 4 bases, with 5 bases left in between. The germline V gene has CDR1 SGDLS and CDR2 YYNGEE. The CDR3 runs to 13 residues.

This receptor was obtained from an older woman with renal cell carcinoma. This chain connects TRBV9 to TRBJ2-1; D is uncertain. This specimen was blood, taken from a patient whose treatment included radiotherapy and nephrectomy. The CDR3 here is CASSVVPYNEQFF. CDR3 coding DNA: TGTGCCAGCAGCGTAGTACCATACAATGAGCAGTTCTTC.